This entry concerns a single TCR beta chain. Its antigen is unidentified. The data were taken from a study of cytomegalovirus exposure and HLA in healthy donors. CDR3 length equals 15 residues. V gave up 5 bases and J gave up 0 bases, with 13 bases separating them. Germline V gene data show CDR1 as MNHEY and CDR2 as SVGAGI. These donors were members of the roughly 130-subject validation cohort, a group separate from the roughly 670-subject first cohort. Profiling relied on immunoSEQ multiplex PCR, and the TCRdb table lists in-frame clones only, not all of them. This table holds some 290,000 clones, approximately 88% found once. Overall study findings and caveats: Using the classifier, cytomegalovirus status was reportedly diagnosed with high specificity and sensitivity. Generally TCR sequences proved uncommon, though certain public TCRs appeared in numerous donors. According to a subsequent analysis, TCR clusters identified in the first cohort showed a tendency to co-occur across the approximately 130 validation repertoires.

The receptor's source is a man aged 25-40 years in good health and CMV-seronegative. The chain uses TRBV6-5 and TRBJ1-1, with D possibly matching TRBD1 (6 bases). Sequences were obtained from PBMCs. Written as DNA, the CDR3 is TGTGCCAGCAGTCTTATCGGGGGGCTGAACACTGAAGCTTTCTTT. This sequence encodes CASSLIGGLNTEAFF.